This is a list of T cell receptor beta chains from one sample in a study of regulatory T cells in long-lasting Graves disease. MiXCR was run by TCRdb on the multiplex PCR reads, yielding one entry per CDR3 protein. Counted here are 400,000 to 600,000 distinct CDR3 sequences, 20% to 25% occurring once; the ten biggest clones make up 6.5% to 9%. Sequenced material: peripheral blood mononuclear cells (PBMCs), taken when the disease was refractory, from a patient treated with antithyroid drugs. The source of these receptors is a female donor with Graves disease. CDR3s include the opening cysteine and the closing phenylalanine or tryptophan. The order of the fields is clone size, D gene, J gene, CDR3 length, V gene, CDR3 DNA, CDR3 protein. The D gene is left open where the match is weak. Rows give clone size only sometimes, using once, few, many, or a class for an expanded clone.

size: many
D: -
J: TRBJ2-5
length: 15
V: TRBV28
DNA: TGTGCCAGCAGTTGGGGGGTTTCCCGGCAAGAGACCCAGTACTTC
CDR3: CASSWGVSRQETQYF

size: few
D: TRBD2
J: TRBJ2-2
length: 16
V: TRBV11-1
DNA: TGTGCCAGCAGCTTAGTAGCGGGGGTAATCACCGGGGAGCTGTTTTTT
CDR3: CASSLVAGVITGELFF

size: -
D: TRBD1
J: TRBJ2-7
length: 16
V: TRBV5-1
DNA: TGCGCCAGCAGCTGGGCCTCCGGGACAGGGTTCTACGAGCAGTACTTC
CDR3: CASSWASGTGFYEQYF

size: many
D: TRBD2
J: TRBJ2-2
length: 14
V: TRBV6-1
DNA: TGTGCCACTAGGGGACTAGGCGTCACCGGGGAGCTGTTTTTT
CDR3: CATRGLGVTGELFF

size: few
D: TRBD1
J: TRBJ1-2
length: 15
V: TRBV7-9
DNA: TGTGCCAGCAGCTTAACGACGAGGGACAGATATGGCTACACCTTC
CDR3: CASSLTTRDRYGYTF

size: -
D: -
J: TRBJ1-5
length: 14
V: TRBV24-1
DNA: TGTGCCACCAGTGCCGGGCCCCCAAATCGGCCCCAGCATTTT
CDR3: CATSAGPPNRPQHF

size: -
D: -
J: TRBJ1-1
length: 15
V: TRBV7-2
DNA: TGTGCCAGCAGCTTAGCTCGCTTTTCCTACACTGAAGCTTTCTTT
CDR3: CASSLARFSYTEAFF

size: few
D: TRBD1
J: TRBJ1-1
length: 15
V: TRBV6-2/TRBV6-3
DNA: TGTGCCAGCAGTTACGAAAGTGACAGGGGGACTGAAGCTTTCTTT
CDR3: CASSYESDRGTEAFF

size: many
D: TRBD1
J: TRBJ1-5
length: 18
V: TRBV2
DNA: TGTGCCAGCAGTGTTGAGTCGGGACAGGGGCATAGCAATCAGCCCCAGCATTTT
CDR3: CASSVESGQGHSNQPQHF

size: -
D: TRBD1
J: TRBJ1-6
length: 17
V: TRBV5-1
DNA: TGCGCCAGCAGCTTGGCCAGACAGGGGGGGTATAATTCACCCCTCCACTTT
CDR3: CASSLARQGGYNSPLHF

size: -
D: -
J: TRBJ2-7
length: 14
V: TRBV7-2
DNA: TGTGCCAGCAGCTTAATGGACGGACTCTACGAGCAGTACTTC
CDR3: CASSLMDGLYEQYF

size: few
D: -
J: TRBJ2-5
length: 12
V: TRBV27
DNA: TGTGCCAGTTGGGACTCCGGGGAGACCCAGTACTTC
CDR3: CASWDSGETQYF

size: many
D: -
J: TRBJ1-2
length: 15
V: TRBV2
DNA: TGTGCCAGCTACCTGGACCCGGAGGATAACTATGGCTACACCTTC
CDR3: CASYLDPEDNYGYTF

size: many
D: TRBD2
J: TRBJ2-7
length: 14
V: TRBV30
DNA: TGTGCCTGGAGTATGGGCGGGAGTATCGACGAGCAGTACTTC
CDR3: CAWSMGGSIDEQYF

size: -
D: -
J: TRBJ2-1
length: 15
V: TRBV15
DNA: TGTGCCACCAGCAGAGAGGGACTTTCCTACAATGAGCAGTTCTTC
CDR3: CATSREGLSYNEQFF

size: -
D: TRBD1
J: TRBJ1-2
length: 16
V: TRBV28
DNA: TGTGCCAGCAGCCCACCTAGGACAGGGGTGCCCTATGGCTACACCTTC
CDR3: CASSPPRTGVPYGYTF

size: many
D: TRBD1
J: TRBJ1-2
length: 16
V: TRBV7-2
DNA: TGTGCCAGCAGCTTAGGCCCAGGACAGGGGGCGAACGGCTACACCTTC
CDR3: CASSLGPGQGANGYTF

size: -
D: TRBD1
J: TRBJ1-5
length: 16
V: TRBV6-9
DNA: TGTGCCAGCAGTTATGGACAGGGGGCGAGCAATCAGCCCCAGCATTTT
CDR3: CASSYGQGASNQPQHF

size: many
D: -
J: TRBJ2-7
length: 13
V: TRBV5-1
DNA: TGTGCCAGCAGTGAGACTAGCTCCTACGAGCAGTACTTC
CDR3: CASSETSSYEQYF

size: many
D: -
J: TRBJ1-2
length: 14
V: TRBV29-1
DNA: TGCAGCGTTGAAGATCCAGGGATAAACTATGGCTACACCTTC
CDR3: CSVEDPGINYGYTF

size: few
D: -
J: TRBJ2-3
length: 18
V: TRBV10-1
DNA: TGCGCCAGCAGTGCAAAGGGACTCTTGGCCACTAGCACAGATACGCAGTATTTT
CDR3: CASSAKGLLATSTDTQYF

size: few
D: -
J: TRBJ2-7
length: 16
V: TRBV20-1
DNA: TGCAGTGCTAGAGAGGAGTTTCGGCAGGGGCATGGCGAGCAGTACTTC
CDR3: CSAREEFRQGHGEQYF

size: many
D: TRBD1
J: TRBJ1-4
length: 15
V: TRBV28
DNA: TGTGCCAGCAGTTCCACAGGGGGCCCTAATGAAAAACTGTTTTTT
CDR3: CASSSTGGPNEKLFF

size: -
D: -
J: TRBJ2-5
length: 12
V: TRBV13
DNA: TGTGCCAGCAGCTCCGGGACGGGCCACGAGTACTTC
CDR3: CASSSGTGHEYF

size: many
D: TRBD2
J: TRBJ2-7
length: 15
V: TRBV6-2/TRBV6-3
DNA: TGTGCCAGCACAAGGACGGGAGGATATTCGTACGAGCAGTACTTC
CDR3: CASTRTGGYSYEQYF

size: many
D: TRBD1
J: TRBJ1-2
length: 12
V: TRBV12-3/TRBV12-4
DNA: TGTGCCAGCATGGTAACAGGGGCTGGCTACACCTTC
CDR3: CASMVTGAGYTF